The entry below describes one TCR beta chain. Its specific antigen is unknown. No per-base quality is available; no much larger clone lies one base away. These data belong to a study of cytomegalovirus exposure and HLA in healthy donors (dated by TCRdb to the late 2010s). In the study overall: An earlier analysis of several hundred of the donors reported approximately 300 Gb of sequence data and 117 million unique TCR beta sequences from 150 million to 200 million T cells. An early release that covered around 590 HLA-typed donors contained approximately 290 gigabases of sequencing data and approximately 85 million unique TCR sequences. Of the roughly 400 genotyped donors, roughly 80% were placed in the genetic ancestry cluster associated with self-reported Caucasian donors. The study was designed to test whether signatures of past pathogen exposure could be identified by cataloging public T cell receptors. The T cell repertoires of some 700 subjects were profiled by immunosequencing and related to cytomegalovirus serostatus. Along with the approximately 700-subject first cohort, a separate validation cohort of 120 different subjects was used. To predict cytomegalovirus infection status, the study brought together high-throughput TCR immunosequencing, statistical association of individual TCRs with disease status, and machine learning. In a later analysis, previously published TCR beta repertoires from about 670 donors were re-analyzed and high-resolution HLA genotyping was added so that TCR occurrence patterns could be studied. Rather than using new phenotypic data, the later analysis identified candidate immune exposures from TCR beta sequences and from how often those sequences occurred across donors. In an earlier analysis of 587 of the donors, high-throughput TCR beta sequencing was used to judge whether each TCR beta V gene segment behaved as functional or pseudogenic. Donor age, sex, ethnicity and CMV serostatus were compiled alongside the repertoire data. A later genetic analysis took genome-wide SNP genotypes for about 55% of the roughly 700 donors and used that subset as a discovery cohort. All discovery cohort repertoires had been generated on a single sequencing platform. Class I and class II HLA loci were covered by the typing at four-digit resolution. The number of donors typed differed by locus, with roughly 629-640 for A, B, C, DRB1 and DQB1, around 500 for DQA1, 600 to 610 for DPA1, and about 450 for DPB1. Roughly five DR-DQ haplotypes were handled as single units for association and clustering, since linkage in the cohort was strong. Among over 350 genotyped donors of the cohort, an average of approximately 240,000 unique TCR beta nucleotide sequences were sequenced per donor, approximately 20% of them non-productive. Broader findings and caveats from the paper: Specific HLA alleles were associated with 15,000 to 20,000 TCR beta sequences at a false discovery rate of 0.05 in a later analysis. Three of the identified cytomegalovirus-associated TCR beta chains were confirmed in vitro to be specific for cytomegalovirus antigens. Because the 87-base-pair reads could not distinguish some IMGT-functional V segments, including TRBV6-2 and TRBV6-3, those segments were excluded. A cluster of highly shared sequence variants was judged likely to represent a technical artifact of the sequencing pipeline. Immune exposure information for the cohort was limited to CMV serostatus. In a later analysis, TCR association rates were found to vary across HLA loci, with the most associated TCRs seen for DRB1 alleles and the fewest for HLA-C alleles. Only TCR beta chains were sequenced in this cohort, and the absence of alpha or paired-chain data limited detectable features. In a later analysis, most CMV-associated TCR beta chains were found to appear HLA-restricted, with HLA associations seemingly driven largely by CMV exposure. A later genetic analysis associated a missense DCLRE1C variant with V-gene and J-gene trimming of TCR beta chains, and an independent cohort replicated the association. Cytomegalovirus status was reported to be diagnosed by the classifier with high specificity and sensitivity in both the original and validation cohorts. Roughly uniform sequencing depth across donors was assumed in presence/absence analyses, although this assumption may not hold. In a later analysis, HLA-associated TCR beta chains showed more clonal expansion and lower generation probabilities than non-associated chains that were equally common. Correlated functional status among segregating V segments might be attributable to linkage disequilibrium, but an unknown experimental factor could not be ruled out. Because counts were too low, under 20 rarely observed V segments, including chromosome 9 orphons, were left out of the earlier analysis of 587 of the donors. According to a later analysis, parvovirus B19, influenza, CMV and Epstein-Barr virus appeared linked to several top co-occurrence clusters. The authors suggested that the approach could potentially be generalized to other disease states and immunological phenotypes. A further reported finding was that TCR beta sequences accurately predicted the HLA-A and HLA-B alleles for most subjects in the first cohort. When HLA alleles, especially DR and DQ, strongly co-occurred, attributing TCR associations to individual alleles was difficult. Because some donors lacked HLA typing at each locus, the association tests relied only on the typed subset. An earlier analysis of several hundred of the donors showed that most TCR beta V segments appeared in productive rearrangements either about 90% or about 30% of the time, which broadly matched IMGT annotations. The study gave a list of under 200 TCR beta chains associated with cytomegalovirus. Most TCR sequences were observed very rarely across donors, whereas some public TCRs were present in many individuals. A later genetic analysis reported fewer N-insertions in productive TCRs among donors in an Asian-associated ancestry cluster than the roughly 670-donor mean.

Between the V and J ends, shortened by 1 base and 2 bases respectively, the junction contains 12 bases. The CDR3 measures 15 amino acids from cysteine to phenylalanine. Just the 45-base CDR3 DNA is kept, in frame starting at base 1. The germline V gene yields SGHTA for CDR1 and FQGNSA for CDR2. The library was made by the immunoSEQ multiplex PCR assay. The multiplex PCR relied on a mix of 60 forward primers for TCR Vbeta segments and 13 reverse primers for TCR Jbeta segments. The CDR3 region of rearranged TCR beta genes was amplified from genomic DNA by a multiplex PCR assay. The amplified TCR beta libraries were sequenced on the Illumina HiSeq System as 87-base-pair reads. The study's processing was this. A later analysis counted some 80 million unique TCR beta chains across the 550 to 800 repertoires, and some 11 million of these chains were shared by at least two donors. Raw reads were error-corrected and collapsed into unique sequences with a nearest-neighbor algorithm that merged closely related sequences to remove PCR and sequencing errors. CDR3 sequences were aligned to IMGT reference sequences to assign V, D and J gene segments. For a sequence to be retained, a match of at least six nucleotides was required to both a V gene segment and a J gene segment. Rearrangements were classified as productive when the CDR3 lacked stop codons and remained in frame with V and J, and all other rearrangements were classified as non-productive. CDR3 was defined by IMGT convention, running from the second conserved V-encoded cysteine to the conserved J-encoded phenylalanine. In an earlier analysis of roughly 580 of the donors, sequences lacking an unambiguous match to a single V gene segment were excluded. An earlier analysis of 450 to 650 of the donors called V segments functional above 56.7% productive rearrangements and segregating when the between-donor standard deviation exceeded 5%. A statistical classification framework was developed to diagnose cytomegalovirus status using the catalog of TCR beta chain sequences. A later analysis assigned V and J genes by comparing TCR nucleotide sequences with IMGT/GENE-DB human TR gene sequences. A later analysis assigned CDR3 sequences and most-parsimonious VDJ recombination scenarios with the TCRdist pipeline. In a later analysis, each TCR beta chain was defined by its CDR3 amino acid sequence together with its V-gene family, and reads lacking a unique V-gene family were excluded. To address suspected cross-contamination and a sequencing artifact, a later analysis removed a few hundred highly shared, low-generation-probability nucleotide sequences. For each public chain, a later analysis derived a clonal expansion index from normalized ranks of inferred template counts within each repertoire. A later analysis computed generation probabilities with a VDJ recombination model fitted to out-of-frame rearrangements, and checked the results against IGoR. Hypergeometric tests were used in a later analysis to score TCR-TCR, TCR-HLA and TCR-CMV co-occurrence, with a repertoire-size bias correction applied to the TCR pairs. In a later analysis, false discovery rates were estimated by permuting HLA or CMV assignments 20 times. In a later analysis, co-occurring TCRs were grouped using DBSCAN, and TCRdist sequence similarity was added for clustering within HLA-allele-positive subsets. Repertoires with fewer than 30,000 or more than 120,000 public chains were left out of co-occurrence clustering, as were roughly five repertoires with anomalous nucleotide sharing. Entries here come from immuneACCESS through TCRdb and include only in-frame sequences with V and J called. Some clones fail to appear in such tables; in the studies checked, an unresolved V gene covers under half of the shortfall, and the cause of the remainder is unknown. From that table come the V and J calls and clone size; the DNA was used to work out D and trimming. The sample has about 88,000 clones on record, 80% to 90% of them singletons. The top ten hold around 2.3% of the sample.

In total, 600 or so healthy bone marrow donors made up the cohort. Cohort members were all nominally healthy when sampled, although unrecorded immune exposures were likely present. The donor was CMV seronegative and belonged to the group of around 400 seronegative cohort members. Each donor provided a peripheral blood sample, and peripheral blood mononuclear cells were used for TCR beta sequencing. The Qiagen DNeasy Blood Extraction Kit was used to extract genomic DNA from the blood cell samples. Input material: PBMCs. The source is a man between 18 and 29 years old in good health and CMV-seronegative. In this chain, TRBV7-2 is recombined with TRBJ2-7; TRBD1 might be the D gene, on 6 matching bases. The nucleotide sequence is TGTGCCAGCAGCTTAGGGGGGCGCGGAACCTACGAGCAGTACTTC. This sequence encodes CASSLGGRGTYEQYF. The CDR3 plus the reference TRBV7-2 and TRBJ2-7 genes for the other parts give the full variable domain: GAGVSQSPSNKVTEKGKDVELRCDPISGHTALYWYRQSLGQGLEFLIYFQGNSAPDKSGLPSDRFSAERTGGSVSTLTIQRTQQEDSAVYLCASSLGGRGTYEQYFGPGTRLTVT.